The TCR beta chain under discussion was sequenced for a study of memory CD4+ T cells and cytomegalovirus serostatus (dated by TCRdb to between 2018 and 2021). About the investigation overall: The cohort comprised about 35 healthy Belgian adults, 9 CMV seropositive and around 24 CMV seronegative. CD4+ memory TCRbeta repertoires of a Belgian cohort with known cytomegalovirus serostatus were sequenced in order to replicate a published TCR-based CMV serostatus classifier.

A FACSAria II was used to sort memory CD4+ T cells, defined as single viable CD3+CD4+CD8-CD45RO+ cells. CMV serostatus was determined using a Roche Elecsys assay that detects serum IgG against CMV pp150, pp28, p38 and p52. After thawing, total CD4+ T cells were enriched by positive selection with CD4 magnetic microbeads. The samples came from a different study that was designed specifically to examine the CD4+ T cell memory repertoire. Peripheral blood mononuclear cells were isolated and cryopreserved according to standard operating procedures, and serum was kept at -80 degrees C. Staining used CD3-PerCP (BW264/56), CD4-APC (RPA-T4), CD45RO-PE (UCHT1) and CD8-Pacific Orange (3B5) antibodies, with Sytox blue excluding non-viable cells. CDR1 SSHAT and CDR2 FNYEAQ were looked up in the germline V gene (reference sequence). The V and J ends are trimmed by 4 bases and 3 bases, leaving 9 bases between them. The CDR3 has 13 amino acids, counting the end cysteine and phenylalanine. Only the CDR3 DNA is retained, 39 bases long and in frame from the first base.

The Quick-DNA Microprep Kit was used to extract genomic DNA from the sorted cells. TCRbeta DNA was amplified with the immunoSEQ hsTCRbeta kit following the manufacturer's protocol. An Illumina MiSeq instrument was used to sequence the TCRbeta libraries. The original methods were these. After out-of-frame sequences were removed, 2 million to 2.5 million distinct TCRbeta sequences remained, averaging about 67,000 per individual. Two values were used to score each individual: the count of 150 to 200 previously reported CMV-associated TCRbeta sequences and the total count of productive distinct TCRbeta sequences. A beta-binomial model was reimplemented in Python, and scikit-learn random forests with default parameters were trained on data from the US cohort. Classifier performance on the Belgian cohort was summarized as median AUC with percentile confidence intervals over 10,000 bootstrap iterations. TCRdb mirrors the immuneACCESS table, restricted to in-frame sequences. Some clones are absent from its copies; in checked studies, under half trace to an unresolved V gene, and the reason for the others is unknown. The V and J calls and the clone size are those of that table, but D and trimming were determined from the DNA. The sample has under 50,000 clones on record, 75% to 85% of them singletons. Of the sample, 0.75% to 1% is held by the ten largest clones.

Overall study results and their limits: Only CD4+CD45RO+ memory cells were sequenced, in contrast to the original study, in which naive and memory CD4+ and CD8+ populations were covered. Of over 150 previously reported CMV-associated TCRbeta sequences, about 62 appeared in the CD4+ memory repertoires, each in one to five individuals. On the Belgian cohort, the classifier based on the original framework reached a median bootstrapped AUC of 0.95, with a 95% CI of 0.76-1.00. The results were interpreted as suggesting that the CMV-associated TCR signature is mostly present in the CD4+ memory repertoire. For CMV serostatus prediction, a median bootstrapped AUC of approximately 0.95 was reached with the original framework, and a median bootstrapped AUC of approximately 0.89 was reached with a US-trained random forest.

Regarding this clone: What antigen it recognizes has not been identified. No much larger clone exists at a distance of one base, and base qualities are not known.

The source of this sequence is an adult in good health and CMV-seronegative. The chain was built from TRBV7-7 and TRBJ2-5, and perhaps TRBD2 as D gene, on 5 matching bases. The source material was memory CD4+ T cells from blood. The sequenced DNA: TGTGCCAGCAGCTCGGACTTAAAAGAGACCCAGTACTTC. It encodes CASSSDLKETQYF.